This T cell receptor (beta chain) was sequenced for a study of long-term antiretroviral therapy in people with HIV. As for the study in general: Some samples came about a decade before the 2015 immediate-ART recommendation, and these were the earliest.

Regarding the study as a whole: The range of CDR3 lengths in HIV repertoires proved narrower than that found in controls.

The V gene's germline CDR1 is KGHSH and CDR2 LQKENI. Trimming removed 3 bases from V and 4 bases from J, with 12 bases in between. This CDR3 has 15 amino acids. The assay, immunoSEQ v3.0, was run at survey level. Profiling relied on immunoSEQ multiplex PCR, and the TCRdb table lists in-frame clones only, not all of them. This sample carries 36,000 or so clones, almost 85% of them seen once, and the ten largest clones take approximately 6.2%. This clone was seen more than once but under ten times. What it binds is not known. The rearrangement links TRBV18 to TRBJ2-2; perhaps TRBD2 as D (6 bases). Sequences were derived from unsorted PBMCs, sampled 0.6 years after starting antiretroviral therapy. This TCR was sampled from a young man with HIV. The CDR3 region is CASSPRTTVTGELFF. CDR3 DNA sequence: TGTGCCAGCTCACCTCGGACTACTGTCACCGGGGAGCTGTTTTTT.